This T cell receptor beta chain was sequenced in a study of immune evolution from preneoplasia to lung adenocarcinoma. General observations from the study: Later-stage lesions appeared to have more T cells, more diversity, less clonality.

As regards this clone: The antigen is unknown.

Assay used: immunoSEQ multiplex PCR; TCRdb lists only in-frame clones, some missing. The sample lists around 3,600 clones, less than 80% occurring once. Patient tissue came from resections in Japan or China, 2014–2017. Trimming removed 6 bases from V and 8 bases from J; junction bases left unmatched: 13. There are 16 residues in the CDR3. The germline gives CDR1 MDHEN, CDR2 SYDVKM. This chain joins TRBV28 and TRBJ2-4; 10 bases are a match to TRBD2. This sequence was found in a person between 70 and 80 years old with lung adenocarcinoma. Material: FFPE minimally invasive lung adenocarcinoma tissue. The CDR3 region is CASRSSHLAGADIQYF. The CDR3 DNA reads as TGTGCCAGCAGATCTTCACACCTAGCGGGAGCGGACATTCAGTACTTC.